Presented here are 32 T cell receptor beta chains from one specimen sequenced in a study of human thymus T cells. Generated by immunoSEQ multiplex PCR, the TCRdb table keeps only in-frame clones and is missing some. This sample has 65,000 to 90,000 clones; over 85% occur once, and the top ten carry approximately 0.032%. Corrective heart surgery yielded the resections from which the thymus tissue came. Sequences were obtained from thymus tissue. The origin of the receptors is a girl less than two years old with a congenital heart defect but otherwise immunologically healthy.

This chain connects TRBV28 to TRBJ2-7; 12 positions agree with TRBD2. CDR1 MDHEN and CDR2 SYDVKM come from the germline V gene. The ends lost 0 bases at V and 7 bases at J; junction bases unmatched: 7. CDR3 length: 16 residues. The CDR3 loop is CASSLWRLAGVGEQYF. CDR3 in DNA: TGTGCCAGCAGTTTATGGAGACTAGCGGGAGTAGGGGAGCAGTACTTC.

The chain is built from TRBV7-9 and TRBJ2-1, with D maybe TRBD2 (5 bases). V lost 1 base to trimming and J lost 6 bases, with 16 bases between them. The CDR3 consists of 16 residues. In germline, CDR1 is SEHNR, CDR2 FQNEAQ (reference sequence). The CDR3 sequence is CASSLGRLGVGNEQFF. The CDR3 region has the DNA TGTGCCAGCAGCTTAGGCCGACTCGGGGTCGGCAATGAGCAGTTCTTC.

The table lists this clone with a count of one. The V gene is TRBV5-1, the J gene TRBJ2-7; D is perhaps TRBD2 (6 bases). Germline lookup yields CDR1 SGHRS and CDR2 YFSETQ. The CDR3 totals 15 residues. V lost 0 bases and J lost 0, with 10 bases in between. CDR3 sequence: CASSLGRGLSYEQYF. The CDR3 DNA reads TGCGCCAGCAGCTTGGGGCGGGGCCTCTCCTACGAGCAGTACTTC.

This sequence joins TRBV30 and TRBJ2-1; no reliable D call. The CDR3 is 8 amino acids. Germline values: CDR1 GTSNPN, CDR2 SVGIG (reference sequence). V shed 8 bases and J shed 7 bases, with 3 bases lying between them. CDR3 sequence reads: CASNEQFF. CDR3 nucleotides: TGTGCCAGTAATGAGCAGTTCTTC.

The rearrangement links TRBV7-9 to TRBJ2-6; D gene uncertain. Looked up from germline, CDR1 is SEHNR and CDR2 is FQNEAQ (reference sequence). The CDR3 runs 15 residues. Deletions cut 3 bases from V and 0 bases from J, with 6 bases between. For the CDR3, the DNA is TGTGCCAGCAGCTTCAAGGGCTCTGGGGCCAACGTCCTGACTTTC. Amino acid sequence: CASSFKGSGANVLTF.

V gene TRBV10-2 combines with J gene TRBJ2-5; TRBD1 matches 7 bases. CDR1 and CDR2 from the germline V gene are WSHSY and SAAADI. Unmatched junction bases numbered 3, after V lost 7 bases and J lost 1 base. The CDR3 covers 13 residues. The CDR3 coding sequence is TGCGCCAGCACTCGGACAGGCCAAGAGACCCAGTACTTC. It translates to CASTRTGQETQYF.

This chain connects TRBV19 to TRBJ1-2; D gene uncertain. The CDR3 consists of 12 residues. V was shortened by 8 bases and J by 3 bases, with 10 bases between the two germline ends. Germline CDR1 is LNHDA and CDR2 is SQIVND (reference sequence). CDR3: CASGHIYYGYTF. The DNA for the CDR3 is TGTGCCAGTGGGCACATCTACTATGGCTACACCTTC.

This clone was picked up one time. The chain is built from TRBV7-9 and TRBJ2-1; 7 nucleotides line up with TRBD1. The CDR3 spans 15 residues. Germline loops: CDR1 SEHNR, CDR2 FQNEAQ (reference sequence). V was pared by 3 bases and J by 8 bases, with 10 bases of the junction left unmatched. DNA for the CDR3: TGTGCCAGCAGCTTTTCGTCACAGGGGAGAGATGAGCAGTTCTTC. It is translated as CASSFSSQGRDEQFF.

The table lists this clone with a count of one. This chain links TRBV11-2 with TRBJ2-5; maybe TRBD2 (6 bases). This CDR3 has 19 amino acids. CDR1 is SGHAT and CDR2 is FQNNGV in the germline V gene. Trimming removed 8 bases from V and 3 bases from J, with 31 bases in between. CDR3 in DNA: TGTGCCAGCCGTCCAGCTCCGACTAGAGCGGGTTTTCAAAAAGAGACCCAGTACTTC. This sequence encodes CASRPAPTRAGFQKETQYF.

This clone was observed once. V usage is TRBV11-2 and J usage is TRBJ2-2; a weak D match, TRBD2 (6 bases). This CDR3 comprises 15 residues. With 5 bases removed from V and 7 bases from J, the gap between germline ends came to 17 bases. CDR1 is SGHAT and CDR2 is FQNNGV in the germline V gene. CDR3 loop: CASSHPPRGGGELFF. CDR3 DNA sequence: TGTGCCAGCAGCCACCCTCCTAGGGGAGGCGGGGAGCTGTTTTTT.

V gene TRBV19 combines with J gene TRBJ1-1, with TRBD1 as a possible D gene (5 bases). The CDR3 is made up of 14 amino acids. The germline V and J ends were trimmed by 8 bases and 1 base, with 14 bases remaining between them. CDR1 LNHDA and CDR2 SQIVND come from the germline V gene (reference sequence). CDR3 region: CASAPGLENTEAFF. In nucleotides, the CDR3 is TGTGCCAGTGCACCAGGGTTGGAGAACACTGAAGCTTTCTTT.

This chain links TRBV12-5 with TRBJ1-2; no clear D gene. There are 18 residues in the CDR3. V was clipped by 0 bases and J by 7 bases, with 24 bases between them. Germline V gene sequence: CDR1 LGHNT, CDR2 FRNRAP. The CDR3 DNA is TGTGCTAGTGGTTTGGTACGGAACAGCCACCACCGTCGATTTGGCTACACCTTC. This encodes CASGLVRNSHHRRFGYTF.

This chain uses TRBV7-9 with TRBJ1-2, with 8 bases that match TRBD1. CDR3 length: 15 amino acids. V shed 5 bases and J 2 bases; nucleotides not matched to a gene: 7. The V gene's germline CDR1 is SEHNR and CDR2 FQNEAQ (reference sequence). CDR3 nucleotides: TGTGCCAGCAGCGGCGGGGACAGGAGGAACTATGGCTACACCTTC. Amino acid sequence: CASSGGDRRNYGYTF.

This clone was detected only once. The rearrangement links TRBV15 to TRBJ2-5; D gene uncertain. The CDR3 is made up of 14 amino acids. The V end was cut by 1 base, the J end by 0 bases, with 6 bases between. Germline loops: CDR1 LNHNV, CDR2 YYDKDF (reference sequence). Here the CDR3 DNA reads TGTGCCACCAGCAGAGCTTCGTACCAAGAGACCCAGTACTTC. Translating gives CATSRASYQETQYF.

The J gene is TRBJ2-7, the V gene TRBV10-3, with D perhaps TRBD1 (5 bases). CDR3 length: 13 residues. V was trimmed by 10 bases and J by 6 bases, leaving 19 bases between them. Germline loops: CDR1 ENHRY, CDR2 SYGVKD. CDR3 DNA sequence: TGTGCCACCAGACAGACGGAGCCTCCCGAGCAGTACTTC. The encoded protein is CATRQTEPPEQYF.

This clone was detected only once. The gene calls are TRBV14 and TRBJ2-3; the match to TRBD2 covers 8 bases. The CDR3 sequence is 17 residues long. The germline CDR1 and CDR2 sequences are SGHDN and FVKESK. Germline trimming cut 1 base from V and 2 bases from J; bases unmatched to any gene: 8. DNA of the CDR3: TGTGCCAGCAGCCAAGGTAGCGGGACCCGTCTCACAGATACGCAGTATTTT. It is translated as CASSQGSGTRLTDTQYF.

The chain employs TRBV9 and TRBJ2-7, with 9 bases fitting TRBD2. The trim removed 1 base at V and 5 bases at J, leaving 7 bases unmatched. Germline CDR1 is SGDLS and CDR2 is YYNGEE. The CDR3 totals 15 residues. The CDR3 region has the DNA TGTGCCAGCAGCGTAAGTAGCGGGAGTGGGAACGAGCAGTACTTC. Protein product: CASSVSSGSGNEQYF.

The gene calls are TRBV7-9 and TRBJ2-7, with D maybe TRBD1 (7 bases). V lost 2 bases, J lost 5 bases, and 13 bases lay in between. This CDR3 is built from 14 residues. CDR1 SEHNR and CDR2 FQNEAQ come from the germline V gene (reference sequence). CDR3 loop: CASSLPQGRNEQYF. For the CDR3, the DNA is TGTGCCAGCAGCTTACCACAGGGGAGGAACGAGCAGTACTTC.

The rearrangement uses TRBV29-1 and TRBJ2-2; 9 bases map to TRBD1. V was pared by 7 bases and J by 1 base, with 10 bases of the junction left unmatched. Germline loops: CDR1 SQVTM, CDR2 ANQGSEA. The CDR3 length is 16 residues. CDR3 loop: CSAGDREKRNTGELFF. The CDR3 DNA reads TGCAGCGCGGGGGACAGGGAGAAAAGGAACACCGGGGAGCTGTTTTTT.

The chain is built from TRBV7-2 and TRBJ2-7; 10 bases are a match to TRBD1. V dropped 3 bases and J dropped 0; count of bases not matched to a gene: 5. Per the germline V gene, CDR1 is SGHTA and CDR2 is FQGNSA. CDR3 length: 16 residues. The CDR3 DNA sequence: TGTGCCAGCAGCTTTAGGACAGGGGGACCCTCCTACGAGCAGTACTTC. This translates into CASSFRTGGPSYEQYF. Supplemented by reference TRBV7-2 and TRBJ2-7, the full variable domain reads GAGVSQSPSNKVTEKGKDVELRCDPISGHTALYWYRQSLGQGLEFLIYFQGNSAPDKSGLPSDRFSAERTGGSVSTLTIQRTQQEDSAVYLCASSFRTGGPSYEQYFGPGTRLTVT.

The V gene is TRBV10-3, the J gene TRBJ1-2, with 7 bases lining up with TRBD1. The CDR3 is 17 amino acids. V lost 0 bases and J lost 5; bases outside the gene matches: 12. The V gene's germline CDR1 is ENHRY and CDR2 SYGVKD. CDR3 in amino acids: CAISESLQDRRPYGYTF. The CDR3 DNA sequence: TGTGCCATCAGTGAGTCGCTTCAGGACAGGAGGCCTTATGGCTACACCTTC.

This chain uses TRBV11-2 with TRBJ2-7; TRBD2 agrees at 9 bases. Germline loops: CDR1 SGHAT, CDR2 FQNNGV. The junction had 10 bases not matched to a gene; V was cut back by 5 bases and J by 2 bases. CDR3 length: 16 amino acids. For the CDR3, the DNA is TGTGCCAGCAGCCCGCCCCCGAGCGGGGGGACCTACGAGCAGTACTTC. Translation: CASSPPPSGGTYEQYF.

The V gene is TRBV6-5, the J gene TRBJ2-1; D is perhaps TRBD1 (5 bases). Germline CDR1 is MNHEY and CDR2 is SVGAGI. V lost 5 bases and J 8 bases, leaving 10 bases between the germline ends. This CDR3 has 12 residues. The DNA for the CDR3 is TGTGCCAGCAGTGCACAGGCTGATGAGCAGTTCTTC. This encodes CASSAQADEQFF.

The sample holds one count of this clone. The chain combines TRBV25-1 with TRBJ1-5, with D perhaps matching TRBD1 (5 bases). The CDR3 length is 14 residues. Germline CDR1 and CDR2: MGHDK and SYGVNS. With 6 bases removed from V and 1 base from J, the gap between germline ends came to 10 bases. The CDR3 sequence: CASSRGPSNQPQHF. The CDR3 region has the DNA TGTGCCAGCAGCCGGGGCCCGAGCAATCAGCCCCAGCATTTT.

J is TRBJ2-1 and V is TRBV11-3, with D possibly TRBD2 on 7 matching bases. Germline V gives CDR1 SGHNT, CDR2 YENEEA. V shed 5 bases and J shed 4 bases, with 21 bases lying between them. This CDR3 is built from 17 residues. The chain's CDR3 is CASSDRPIGEGYNEQFF. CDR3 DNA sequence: TGTGCCAGCAGCGACAGGCCGATAGGGGAGGGGTACAATGAGCAGTTCTTC. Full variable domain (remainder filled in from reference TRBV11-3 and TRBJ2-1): EAGVVQSPRYKIIEKKQPVAFWCNPISGHNTLYWYLQNLGQGPELLIRYENEEAVDDSQLPKDRFSAERLKGVDSTLKIQPAELGDSAVYLCASSDRPIGEGYNEQFFGPGTRLTVL.

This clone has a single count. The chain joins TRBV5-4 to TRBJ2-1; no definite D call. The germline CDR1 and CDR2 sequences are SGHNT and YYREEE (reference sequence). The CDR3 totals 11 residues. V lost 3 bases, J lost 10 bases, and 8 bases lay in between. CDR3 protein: CASSSRQEQFF. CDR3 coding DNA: TGTGCCAGCAGCTCCAGACAAGAGCAGTTCTTC. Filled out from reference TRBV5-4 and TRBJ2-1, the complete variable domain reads ETGVTQSPTHLIKTRGQQVTLRCSSQSGHNTVSWYQQALGQGPQFIFQYYREEENGRGNFPPRFSGLQFPNYSSELNVNALELDDSALYLCASSSRQEQFFGPGTRLTVL.

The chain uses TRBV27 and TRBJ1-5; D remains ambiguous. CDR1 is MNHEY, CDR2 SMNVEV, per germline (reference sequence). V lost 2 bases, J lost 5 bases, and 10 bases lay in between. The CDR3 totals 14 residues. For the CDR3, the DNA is TGTGCCAGCAGTTTAAAGGTGTTGGATCAGCCCCAGCATTTT. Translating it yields CASSLKVLDQPQHF.

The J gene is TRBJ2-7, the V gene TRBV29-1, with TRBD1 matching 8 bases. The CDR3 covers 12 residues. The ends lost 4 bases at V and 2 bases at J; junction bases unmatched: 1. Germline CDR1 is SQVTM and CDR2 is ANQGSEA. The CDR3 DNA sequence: TGCAGCGTTGGACAGGGGACCTACGAGCAGTACTTC. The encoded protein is CSVGQGTYEQYF.

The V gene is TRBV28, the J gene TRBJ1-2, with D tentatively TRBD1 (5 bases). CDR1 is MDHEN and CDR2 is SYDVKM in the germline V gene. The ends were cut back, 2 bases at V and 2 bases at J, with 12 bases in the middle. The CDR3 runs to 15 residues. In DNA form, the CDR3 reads TGTGCCAGCAGTTTAAGGTCCGGGACGAACTATGGCTACACCTTC. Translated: CASSLRSGTNYGYTF.

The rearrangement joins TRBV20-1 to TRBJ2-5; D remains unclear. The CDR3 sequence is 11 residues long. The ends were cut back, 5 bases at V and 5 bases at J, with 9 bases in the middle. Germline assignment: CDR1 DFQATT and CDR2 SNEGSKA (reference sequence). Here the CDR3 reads CSAPSGETQYF. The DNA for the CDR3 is TGCAGTGCTCCCTCCGGGGAGACCCAGTACTTC.

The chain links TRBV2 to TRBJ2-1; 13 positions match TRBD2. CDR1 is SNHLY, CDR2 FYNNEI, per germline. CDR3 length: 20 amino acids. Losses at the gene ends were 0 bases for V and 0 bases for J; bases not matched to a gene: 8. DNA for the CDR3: TGTGCCAGCAGTGAAGCGCCTCGGACTAGCGGGGGAAGCTCCTACAATGAGCAGTTCTTC. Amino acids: CASSEAPRTSGGSSYNEQFF. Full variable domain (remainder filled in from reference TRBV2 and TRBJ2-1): EPEVTQTPSHQVTQMGQEVILRCVPISNHLYFYWYRQILGQKVEFLVSFYNNEISEKSEIFDDQFSVERPDGSNFTLKIRSTKLEDSAMYFCASSEAPRTSGGSSYNEQFFGPGTRLTVL.

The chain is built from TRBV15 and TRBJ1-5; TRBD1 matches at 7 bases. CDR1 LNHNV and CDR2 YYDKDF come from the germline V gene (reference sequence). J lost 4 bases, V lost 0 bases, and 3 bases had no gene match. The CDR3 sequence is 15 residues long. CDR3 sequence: CATSRDQGQNQPQHF. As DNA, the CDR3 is TGTGCCACCAGCAGAGATCAGGGACAGAATCAGCCCCAGCATTTT.